This entry features one T cell receptor beta chain sequence. The antigen remains undetermined. TEMRA cells underwent FACS enrichment and CD8+ and CD4+ T cells underwent negative isolation. The sample is drawn from a study of CD8 T cells in Susac syndrome. Findings and caveats of the study: The TCR sequencing and HLA analysis in the study involved a relatively small number of individuals, as the study acknowledged.

This CDR3 is built from 15 residues. V lost 5 bases to trimming and J lost 4 bases, with 14 bases between them. The germline V gene has CDR1 MNHNY and CDR2 SVGAGI (reference sequence). Random hexamers served to reverse transcribe roughly 0.5 to 1 ug RNA. TCRdb fed the immunoSEQ multiplex PCR reads into MiXCR, producing one record per CDR3 protein. The sample contains about 90,000 distinct CDR3 sequences, about 93% of which appear only once. The sequence derives from a human donor in good health. The specimen was CD8+ T cells from PBMCs. The chain carries TRBV6-6 and TRBJ2-2; the D gene is possibly TRBD1 (6 bases). CDR3 coding DNA: TGTGCCAGCAGTGGGGGCGGTGGTATCACCGGGGAGCTGTTTTTT. Amino acid sequence: CASSGGGGITGELFF.